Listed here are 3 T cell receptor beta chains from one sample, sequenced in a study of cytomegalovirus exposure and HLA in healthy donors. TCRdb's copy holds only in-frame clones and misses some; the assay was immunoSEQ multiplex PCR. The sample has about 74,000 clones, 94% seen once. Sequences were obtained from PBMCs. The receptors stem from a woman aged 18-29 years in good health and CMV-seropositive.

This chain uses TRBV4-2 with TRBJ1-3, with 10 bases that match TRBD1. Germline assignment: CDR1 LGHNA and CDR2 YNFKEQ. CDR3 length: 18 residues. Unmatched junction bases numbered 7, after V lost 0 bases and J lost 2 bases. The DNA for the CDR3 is TGTGCCAGCAGCCAAGATTTGGGACAGGGGTTCACTGGAAACACCATATATTTT. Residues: CASSQDLGQGFTGNTIYF.

CDR3 sequence (DNA): TGTGCCAGCAGCAAGGGGGACAGGGAGTGGTCCTACAATGAGCAGTTCTTC. As protein: CASSKGDREWSYNEQFF. The rearrangement joins TRBV7-8 to TRBJ2-1; 9 nucleotides agree with TRBD1. Per germline, CDR1 SGHVS and CDR2 FQNEAQ. This CDR3 has 17 amino acids. V lost 5 bases and J lost 1; bases outside the gene matches: 9.

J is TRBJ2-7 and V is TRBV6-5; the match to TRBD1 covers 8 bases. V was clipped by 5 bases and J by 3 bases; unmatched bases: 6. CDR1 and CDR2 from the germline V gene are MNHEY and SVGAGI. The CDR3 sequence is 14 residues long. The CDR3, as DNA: TGTGCCAGCAGTACCCTAGACAGGGGCTACGAGCAGTACTTC. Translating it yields CASSTLDRGYEQYF.